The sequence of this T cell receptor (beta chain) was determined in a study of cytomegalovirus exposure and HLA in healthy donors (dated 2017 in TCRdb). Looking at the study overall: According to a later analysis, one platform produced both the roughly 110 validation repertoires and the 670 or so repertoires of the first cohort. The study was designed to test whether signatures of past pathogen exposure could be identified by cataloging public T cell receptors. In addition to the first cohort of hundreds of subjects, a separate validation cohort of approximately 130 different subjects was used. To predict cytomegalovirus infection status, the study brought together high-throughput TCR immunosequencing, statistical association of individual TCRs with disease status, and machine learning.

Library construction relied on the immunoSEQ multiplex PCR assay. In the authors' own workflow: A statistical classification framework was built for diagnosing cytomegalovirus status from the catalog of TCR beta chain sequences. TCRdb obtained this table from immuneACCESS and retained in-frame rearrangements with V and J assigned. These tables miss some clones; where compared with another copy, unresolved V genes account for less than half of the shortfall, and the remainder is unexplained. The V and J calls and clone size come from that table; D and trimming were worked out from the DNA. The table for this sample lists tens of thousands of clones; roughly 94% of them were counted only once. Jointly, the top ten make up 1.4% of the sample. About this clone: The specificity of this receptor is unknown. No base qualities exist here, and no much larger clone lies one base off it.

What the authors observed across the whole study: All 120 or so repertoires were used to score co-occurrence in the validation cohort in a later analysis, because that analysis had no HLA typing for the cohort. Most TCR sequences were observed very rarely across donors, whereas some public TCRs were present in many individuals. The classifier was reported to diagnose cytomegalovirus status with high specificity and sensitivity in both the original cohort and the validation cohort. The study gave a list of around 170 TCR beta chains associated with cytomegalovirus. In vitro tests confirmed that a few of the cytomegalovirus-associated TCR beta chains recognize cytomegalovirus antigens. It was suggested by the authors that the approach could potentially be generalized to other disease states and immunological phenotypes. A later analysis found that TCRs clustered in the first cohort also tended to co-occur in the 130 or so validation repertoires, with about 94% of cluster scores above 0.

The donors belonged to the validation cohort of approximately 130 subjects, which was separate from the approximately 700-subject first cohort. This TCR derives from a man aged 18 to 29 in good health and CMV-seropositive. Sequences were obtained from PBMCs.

The DNA sequence follows: TGTGCCAGTAGATATACGGGTTATCCAGGGTACACAGATACGCAGTATTTT. Its product reads: CASRYTGYPGYTDTQYF. The chain uses TRBV19 and TRBJ2-3; perhaps TRBD1 is the D gene, with 5 bases matching. Trimming takes 6 bases from V and 2 bases from J, and the germline ends sit 21 bases apart. Inclusive of the bounding cysteine and phenylalanine, the CDR3 is 17 residues long. The entry retains the CDR3 DNA only, 51 bases that are in frame from base 1. CDR1 and CDR2 are read off the germline V gene (reference sequence) as LNHDA and SQIVND.